The T cell receptor beta chain under discussion was sequenced for a study of Ad26.COV2.S vaccination and SARS-CoV-2 variants. Looking at the study overall: Ad26.COV2.S given intramuscularly, once or twice 56 days apart. Points from the study as a whole: People who got the vaccine had more spike-specific TCR breadth than people who got placebo.

V shed 7 bases and J 2 bases; nucleotides not matched to a gene: 3. This CDR3 contains 12 residues. Per germline, CDR1 SGHRS and CDR2 YFSETQ. The data were produced by immunoSEQ multiplex PCR, yet TCRdb's version contains in-frame clones alone and is incomplete. The sample has fewer than 600,000 clones, about 88% seen once. Of note for this clone: Its cognate antigen is unknown.

Treatment indicated: about 20 received Ad26.COV2.S at low or high dose, single or two shots; about five received placebo; per-sample allocation not given. Material that was analyzed had been drawn on day 63 after the first vaccine or placebo injection. Whoever gave the sample was an adult aged 18-55 years in Boston. The chain employs TRBV5-1 and TRBJ2-7; TRBD1 matches at 7 bases. The sample was peripheral blood, taken in a trial of Ad26.COV2.S vaccine versus placebo. The receptor's source is a person between 18 and 60 years old who received the Ad26.COV2.S COVID-19 vaccine or a placebo. This chain's CDR3 is CASRQGAYEQYF. The CDR3, as DNA: TGCGCCAGCCGACAGGGTGCCTACGAGCAGTACTTC.